The rows below give T cell receptor beta chains drawn from one sample of a study of tumor-infiltrating lymphocytes in primary liver carcinoma. TCRdb re-called the multiplex PCR reads through MiXCR, storing one row per CDR3 protein. Of approximately 320,000 distinct CDR3 sequences listed, around three fifths were seen once; the top ten hold about 18%. Sequences were obtained from peripheral blood. The source is a woman under 40 with primary liver carcinoma and hepatitis B virus infection. CDR3s include the opening cysteine and the closing phenylalanine or tryptophan. Each record gives: clone size, V gene, CDR3 length, D gene, J gene, CDR3 protein, CDR3 DNA. A D gene is named only where the DNA matches it firmly. Not every row has a clone size; where given, it reads once, few, many or a size class.

>-|TRBV6-2/TRBV6-3|21|-|TRBJ2-3
CASSPLGTGGMTSSFTGTQYF
TGTGCCAGCAGTCCATTGGGGACCGGCGGGATGACGTCTTCCTTCACAGGTACGCAGTATTTT
>few|TRBV6-5|15|TRBD1|TRBJ2-2
CASRPRTGDTGELFF
TGTGCCAGCAGACCCCGGACAGGGGACACCGGGGAGCTGTTTTTT
>many|TRBV11-1|13|-|TRBJ2-2
CASKQEITGELFF
TGTGCCAGCAAGCAGGAAATTACCGGGGAGCTGTTTTTT
>-|TRBV4-1|16|-|TRBJ2-7
CASSQDRTSWWDEQYF
TGCGCCAGTAGCCAAGACCGTACTAGCTGGTGGGACGAGCAGTACTTC
>-|TRBV28|15|TRBD2|TRBJ2-1
CAIGGGLAAYNEQFF
TGTGCCATCGGGGGGGGGTTGGCGGCTTACAATGAGCAGTTCTTC
>-|TRBV12-3/TRBV12-4|15|-|TRBJ2-1
CSSSPWGNSYNEQFF
TGTTCCAGCAGCCCTTGGGGGAACTCCTACAATGAGCAGTTCTTC
>-|TRBV6-5|17|-|TRBJ2-2
CASSYSRLVGATGELFF
TGTGCCAGTAGTTACTCGAGACTAGTGGGGGCCACCGGGGAGCTGTTTTTT
>many|TRBV11-2|18|TRBD2|TRBJ2-1
CASSSPLLAGGVYNEQFF
TGTGCCAGCAGCTCCCCGTTACTAGCGGGAGGGGTATACAATGAGCAGTTCTTC
>few|TRBV7-8|15|-|TRBJ2-3
CASRPGQRTTDTQYF
TGTGCCAGCCGTCCCGGACAGCGAACTACAGATACGCAGTATTTT
>-|TRBV6-6|14|TRBD1|TRBJ1-2
CASSYSDRDSGYTF
TGTGCCAGCAGTTACTCCGACAGGGACAGTGGCTACACCTTC
>-|TRBV19|19|-|TRBJ2-2
CASSFRHLGLSNENGELFF
TGTGCCAGTAGTTTCCGACACCTGGGACTTAGTAATGAAAACGGGGAGCTGTTTTTT
>many|TRBV4-3|16|TRBD2|TRBJ2-7
CASSQDLSGRFYEQYF
TGCGCCAGCAGCCAAGATCTTAGCGGGAGATTCTACGAGCAGTACTTC
>many|TRBV11-3|15|TRBD1|TRBJ1-1
CASKRDRAVNTEAFF
TGTGCCAGCAAAAGAGACAGGGCAGTAAACACTGAAGCTTTCTTT
>-|TRBV4-1|13|-|TRBJ2-7
CTSSQGSGYERYF
TGCACCAGCAGCCAAGGTTCTGGATACGAGCGGTACTTC
>few|TRBV6-5|15|-|TRBJ1-1
CASQRGDIPNTEAFF
TGTGCCAGCCAACGTGGAGATATACCGAACACTGAAGCTTTCTTT
>-|TRBV5-6|15|TRBD2|TRBJ2-1
CASRLAGHSYNEQFF
TGTGCCAGCAGGCTAGCGGGACACTCCTACAATGAGCAGTTCTTC
>-|TRBV11-2|18|TRBD1|TRBJ2-6
CASNLGGAASSGANVLTF
TGTGCAAGCAACTTAGGGGGCGCAGCCTCCTCTGGGGCCAACGTCCTGACTTTC
>many|TRBV11-2|13|-|TRBJ2-5
CASSLNFELGQYF
TGTGCCAGCAGCTTAAATTTCGAATTAGGCCAGTACTTC
>-|TRBV5-8|15|-|TRBJ2-6
CASSFDSSGANVLTF
TGTGCCAGCAGCTTCGACTCCTCTGGGGCCAACGTCCTGACTTTC
>few|TRBV6-1|13|-|TRBJ2-7
CASSQHLRPEQYF
TGTGCCAGCAGTCAACACTTGAGGCCCGAGCAGTACTTC
>many|TRBV12-3/TRBV12-4|16|-|TRBJ2-4
CASSLFAGLAKNIQYF
TGTGCCAGCAGTTTATTTGCAGGACTAGCCAAAAACATTCAGTACTTC
>-|TRBV7-8|15|TRBD1|TRBJ2-1
CASSSTGAPYNEQFF
TGTGCCAGCAGCTCCACAGGGGCTCCCTACAATGAGCAGTTCTTC
>-|TRBV6-2/TRBV6-3|16|TRBD2|TRBJ2-2
CASNYPGLATVGELFF
TGTGCCAGCAACTATCCGGGACTAGCGACCGTTGGGGAGCTGTTTTTT
>-|TRBV6-5|16|TRBD1|TRBJ2-5
CAISYTPGTAQETQYF
TGTGCCATCAGTTACACGCCCGGGACAGCTCAAGAGACCCAGTACTTC
>many|TRBV11-2|13|-|TRBJ1-5
CASSSGQNQPQHF
TGTGCCAGCAGCTCAGGACAAAATCAGCCCCAGCATTTT
>-|TRBV25-1|14|-|TRBJ1-5
CASSDLGTAVPQHF
TGTGCCAGCAGTGACCTTGGGACCGCTGTGCCCCAGCATTTT
>many|TRBV11-2|16|TRBD1|TRBJ2-1
CASSVLPGQGVSEQFF
TGTGCCAGCAGCGTCCTCCCGGGACAGGGGGTTAGTGAGCAGTTCTTC